This entry lists 9 T cell receptor beta chains sequenced from one sample in a study of Ad26.COV2.S vaccination and SARS-CoV-2 variants (dated by TCRdb to the early 2020s). Library preparation used the immunoSEQ multiplex PCR assay. TCRdb stores this immuneACCESS table with in-frame sequences only. Part of the clones is absent; in the studies checked, under half of the shortfall reflects unresolved V genes, and no reason is known for the rest. The table for this sample lists roughly 380,000 clones; roughly 90% of them were counted only once. The leading ten clones occupy about 4% of the sample. The treatment or condition label, as the study defines it: 19 received Ad26.COV2.S at low or high dose, single or two shots; a few received placebo; per-sample allocation not given. Repertoires of vaccine and placebo recipients were sequenced from samples collected on day 63 after the first injection. The sequencing used peripheral blood, collected in a trial of Ad26.COV2.S vaccine versus placebo. The receptors come from a person aged 18-60 years who received the Ad26.COV2.S COVID-19 vaccine or a placebo.

The CDR3 here is CAISEGGRVNEQYF. CDR3 coding DNA: TGTGCCATCAGTGAGGGGGGCAGGGTGAACGAGCAGTACTTC. The chain uses TRBV10-3 and TRBJ2-7, with D perhaps matching TRBD1 (6 bases). V lost 2 bases and J lost 5, with 13 bases in between. Germline V gives CDR1 ENHRY, CDR2 SYGVKD. The CDR3 covers 14 residues.

DNA of the CDR3: TGCGCCAGCAGCTTGAGACAGTCCTACAATGAGCAGTTCTTC. It codes for CASSLRQSYNEQFF. The chain couples TRBV5-1 to TRBJ2-1, with TRBD1 as a possible D gene (5 bases). V lost 1 base, J lost 1 base, and 6 bases lay in between. This CDR3 has 14 amino acids. Germline V CDR1 and CDR2: SGHRS, YFSETQ.

V usage is TRBV7-2 and J usage is TRBJ2-1; possibly TRBD1 or TRBD2 for D (6 bases each). The CDR3 has 13 amino acids. Germline CDR1 SGHTA, CDR2 FQGNSA. V lost 3 bases, J lost 6 bases, and 9 bases lay in between. The CDR3 reads CASSFEGGNEQFF. The DNA of the CDR3 is TGTGCCAGCAGCTTCGAGGGGGGCAATGAGCAGTTCTTC.

The chain carries TRBV5-8 and TRBJ2-1; maybe TRBD2 (6 bases). Trimming shortened V by 7 bases and J by 9 bases, and 14 bases separated the two germline ends. This CDR3 is built from 12 residues. Germline CDR1 SGHTS, CDR2 YDEGEE. The CDR3 protein is CASEPRRGEQFF. The CDR3 bases are TGTGCCAGCGAACCCCGGAGGGGTGAGCAGTTCTTC.

The chain joins TRBV5-8 to TRBJ2-3, with D hard to call. The CDR3 has 11 amino acids. Germline V CDR1 and CDR2: SGHTS, YDEGEE. The V gene lost 8 bases and the J gene lost 4 bases, with 8 bases spanning the gap. The CDR3 region has the DNA TGTGCCAGGGAGAGTTCAGATACGCAGTATTTT. Protein sequence: CARESSDTQYF.

The chain couples TRBV5-1 to TRBJ1-1; 9 nucleotides match TRBD1. The CDR3 sequence is 16 residues long. The germline CDR1 and CDR2 sequences are SGHRS and YFSETQ. V lost 4 bases to trimming and J lost 3 bases; unmatched junction nucleotides: 10. CDR3 in DNA: TGCGCCAGCAGCCCTAAAACCGGGACAGGGTACACTGAAGCTTTCTTT. Its translation is CASSPKTGTGYTEAFF.

The V gene is TRBV19, the J gene TRBJ2-1; 9 positions match TRBD1. CDR1 is LNHDA and CDR2 is SQIVND in the germline V gene (reference sequence). Trimming removed 2 bases from V and 9 bases from J; junction bases left unmatched: 14. The CDR3 consists of 17 residues. The CDR3 protein is CASSILQGTGSFGEQFF. The CDR3, as DNA: TGTGCCAGTAGTATACTCCAGGGGACAGGGTCATTTGGTGAGCAGTTCTTC.

This clone has a handful of counts. At one boundary the junction diverges from the germline segment, which might be a read error. The rearrangement uses TRBV5-1 and TRBJ2-7; 9 bases fit TRBD1. This CDR3 has 15 amino acids. Germline V gene sequence: CDR1 SGHRS, CDR2 YFSETQ. The CDR3 region has the DNA TGCGCCAGCAGCTTGACAGGGGGCGCCTCCCACGAGCAGTACTTC. This gives the protein CASSLTGGASHEQYF.

The V call is TRBV7-6, the J call TRBJ2-7; 8 nucleotides agree with TRBD1. Germline-derived CDR1 and CDR2 are SGHVS and FNYEAQ. V lost 5 bases and J lost 3; bases outside the gene matches: 9. The CDR3 totals 15 residues. The CDR3 nucleotides read TGTGCCAGCAGCCCCGGACAGGGATATCGCTACGAGCAGTACTTC. It translates to CASSPGQGYRYEQYF.